This entry lists 8 T cell receptor beta chains sequenced from one sample in a study of CD8+CD57+ T cells in acquired aplastic anemia. TCR beta VDJ and CDR3 profiling used genomic DNA as template. In TCRdb, the reads were re-called with MiXCR into one record per CDR3 protein. The sample includes about 250,000 distinct CDR3 sequences, more than 40% seen only once; the top ten take approximately 7.8%. All patients picked for sequencing had shown, by flow cytometry, an expansion of CD8+CD57+ cells. The sequenced sample consisted of sorted CD4+, CD8+, or CD8+CD57+ T cells (not recorded which) from PBMCs. These receptors all stem from a human donor with aplastic anemia.

The rearrangement uses TRBV19 and TRBJ1-2; D gene uncertain. Trimming shortened V by 2 bases and J by 11 bases, and 24 bases separated the two germline ends. CDR3 length: 16 residues. Germline values: CDR1 LNHDA, CDR2 SQIVND (reference sequence). Here the CDR3 DNA reads TGTGCCAGTAGTATAATTGGTTCGGGTACATCCCCAGGTTACACCTTC. This encodes CASSIIGSGTSPGYTF. Supplemented by reference TRBV19 and TRBJ1-2, the full variable domain reads DGGITQSPKYLFRKEGQNVTLSCEQNLNHDAMYWYRQDPGQGLRLIYYSQIVNDFQKGDIAEGYSVSREKKESFPLTVTSAQKNPTAFYLCASSIIGSGTSPGYTFGSGTRLTVV.

This clonotype was recorded at least ten times. V usage is TRBV20-1 and J usage is TRBJ2-5; 10 bases align to TRBD2. With 2 bases clipped from V and 5 bases from J, the junction kept 11 bases outside the gene matches. Germline V gene data show CDR1 as DFQATT and CDR2 as SNEGSKA (reference sequence). This CDR3 spans 16 amino acids. The CDR3 DNA follows: TGCAGTGCTAGATGGTCTAGCGGGAGTCGGATGGAGACCCAGTACTTC. Protein product: CSARWSSGSRMETQYF.

In this sample, this clonotype turned up a few times. This rearrangement joins TRBV2 to TRBJ1-1; TRBD1 matches 8 bases. CDR3 length: 13 residues. The J segment lost 1 base and the V segment lost 8 bases, leaving 3 bases of the junction unmatched. Germline V CDR1 and CDR2: SNHLY, FYNNEI. The DNA of the CDR3 is TGTGCCAGCTCGGGACAGGCGAACACTGAAGCTTTCTTT. It is translated as CASSGQANTEAFF.

This clonotype was detected many times. This sequence joins TRBV4-3 and TRBJ1-1; D gene ambiguous. V was pared by 4 bases and J by 0 bases, with 12 bases between. The CDR3 totals 15 residues. Germline CDR1 LGHNA, CDR2 YSLEER. CDR3 DNA sequence: TGCGCCAGCAGCCCCCACCTTAACATGAACACTGAAGCTTTCTTT. Its protein product is CASSPHLNMNTEAFF.

Points on this clonotype: Sequence at one end of the junction differs from germline and may be a read error. The rearrangement uses TRBV9 and TRBJ2-1; 14 positions match TRBD2. Germline loops: CDR1 SGDLS, CDR2 YYNGEE. The CDR3 extends over 13 amino acids. As DNA, the CDR3 is TGTGCCAGCAGCGCGGGACTAGCGGGAGTCTCGCTCTTC. Translation gives CASSAGLAGVSLF.

This clonotype was found many times. The chain recombines TRBV5-1 with TRBJ1-3; D not resolved. Germline loops: CDR1 SGHRS, CDR2 YFSETQ. The CDR3 is made up of 15 amino acids. Deletions cut 2 bases from V and 0 bases from J, with 9 bases between. The CDR3 DNA is TGCGCCAGCAGCTTAGATCTGATCTCTGGAAACACCATATATTTT. Translation: CASSLDLISGNTIYF.

The table lists this clonotype with many counts. V gene TRBV25-1 combines with J gene TRBJ2-3, with D possibly being TRBD2 (6 bases). The V and J ends lost 4 bases and 6 bases respectively, with 23 bases between them. Germline V gene lookup returns CDR1 MGHDK and CDR2 SYGVNS. The CDR3 contains 17 residues. The CDR3 coding sequence is TGTGCCAGCAGTGGTCTATGGGACTCTCCACGTGGGGATACGCAGTATTTT. Protein: CASSGLWDSPRGDTQYF.

Points on this clonotype: A clone one base away is much larger, so this may be a read error. This rearrangement joins TRBV4-1 to TRBJ2-7; 9 bases agree with TRBD1. The length of the CDR3 is 16 residues. The germline V gene encodes CDR1 MGHRA and CDR2 YSYEKL. In DNA, the CDR3 is TGCGCCGGCAGCCAAGATTGGGGGACAGGGTACTACGAGCAGTACTTC. As protein: CAGSQDWGTGYYEQYF.